Below are 21 T cell receptor beta chains sequenced from a single sample in a study of cytomegalovirus exposure and HLA in healthy donors. The PCR made use of 60 Vbeta and 13 Jbeta primers. Sequencing used immunoSEQ multiplex PCR; TCRdb keeps in-frame clones, though not all of them. The sample contains roughly 180,000 clones, around 80% of which appear only once. Sequencing was performed on PBMCs. These receptors were obtained from a man between 18 and 29 years old in good health and CMV-seronegative.

This clone was picked up a small number of times. The chain is built from TRBV7-9 and TRBJ2-7; 12 bases are shared with TRBD1. This CDR3 contains 17 residues. The V segment lost 1 base and the J segment 2 bases; nucleotides outside the gene matches: 6. CDR1 and CDR2 from the germline V gene are SEHNR and FQNEAQ (reference sequence). The CDR3 nucleotides read TGTGCCAGCAGCTTAGGGGACCGGGACAGGGGGCCCTACGAGCAGTACTTC. Translation gives CASSLGDRDRGPYEQYF.

The chain links TRBV18 to TRBJ2-7; 11 bases line up with TRBD1. The CDR3 has 14 residues. With V trimmed by 5 bases and J by 7 bases, 7 bases remained unmatched. The germline CDR1 and CDR2 sequences are KGHSH and LQKENI. The CDR3 protein is CASSSGQGAGEQYF. The CDR3, as DNA: TGTGCCAGCTCATCTGGACAGGGGGCGGGAGAGCAGTACTTC.

The chain joins TRBV19 to TRBJ1-5; weak D call: TRBD1 (5 bases). From germline, CDR1 is LNHDA and CDR2 SQIVND (reference sequence). With 6 bases removed from V and 2 bases from J, the gap between germline ends came to 14 bases. There are 15 residues in the CDR3. In nucleotides, the CDR3 is TGTGCCAGTAGGGTCGCCTGGGGGGGCAATCAGCCCCAGCATTTT. This gives the protein CASRVAWGGNQPQHF.

The chain links TRBV9 to TRBJ2-2; 7 positions match TRBD1. The ends lost 6 bases at V and 6 bases at J; junction bases unmatched: 11. Germline V gene data show CDR1 as SGDLS and CDR2 as YYNGEE. The length of the CDR3 is 15 residues. The CDR3 region has the DNA TGTGCCAGCACCGACCGACAGGGCATGTCCGGGGAGCTGTTTTTT. It is translated as CASTDRQGMSGELFF.

The chain employs TRBV6-5 and TRBJ2-7; 9 bases agree with TRBD1. Germline loops: CDR1 MNHEY, CDR2 SVGAGI. The CDR3 sequence is 14 residues long. V lost 5 bases, J lost 5 bases, and 7 bases stayed unmatched. CDR3 region: CASSVTGGTDEQYF. The CDR3 nucleotides are TGTGCCAGCAGTGTGACAGGGGGTACCGACGAGCAGTACTTC.

The V call is TRBV6-5, the J call TRBJ2-7, with 10 bases matching TRBD1. Germline V lookup: CDR1 MNHEY, CDR2 SVGAGI. The CDR3 totals 15 residues. Trimming took 4 bases from V and 3 from J; bases not matched to a gene: 6. The chain's CDR3 is CASSSTGTGVYEQYF. CDR3 in DNA: TGTGCCAGCAGTTCGACCGGGACAGGGGTCTACGAGCAGTACTTC.

The V call is TRBV9, the J call TRBJ2-3, with D perhaps TRBD1 (6 bases). V lost 2 bases to trimming and J lost 3 bases, with 10 bases between them. From germline, CDR1 is SGDLS and CDR2 YYNGEE. This CDR3 comprises 14 residues. The CDR3 region has the DNA TGTGCCAGCAGCGTGAAGGGGGAGACAGATACGCAGTATTTT. This sequence encodes CASSVKGETDTQYF.

This clone has more than one count but fewer than ten. The chain is built from TRBV9 and TRBJ1-6; D not certain. The germline V gene has CDR1 SGDLS and CDR2 YYNGEE. Trimming removed 2 bases from V and 5 bases from J, with 11 bases in between. The CDR3 covers 15 residues. The CDR3 sequence: CASSVSSGNNSPLHF. In DNA, the CDR3 is TGTGCCAGCAGCGTCTCCAGCGGGAATAATTCACCCCTCCACTTT.

The count of this clone is one. The chain links TRBV7-8 to TRBJ2-1; 10 nucleotides agree with TRBD2. Losses at the gene ends were 5 bases for V and 7 bases for J; bases not matched to a gene: 11. Germline CDR1 and CDR2: SGHVS and FQNEAQ. The CDR3 totals 16 residues. CDR3 sequence (DNA): TGTGCCAGCAGCCAACAAGCGGGAGGGGTGGTGAATGAGCAGTTCTTC. This encodes CASSQQAGGVVNEQFF.

This clone occurred a few times. The chain is built from TRBV27 and TRBJ1-1, with D perhaps TRBD1 (5 bases). CDR3 size: 15 residues. Looked up from germline, CDR1 is MNHEY and CDR2 is SMNVEV (reference sequence). The V and J ends lost 10 bases and 1 base respectively, with 19 bases between them. CDR3 DNA sequence: TGTGCCACCCAGAAATGGGGCAGCCCGAACACTGAAGCTTTCTTT. This encodes CATQKWGSPNTEAFF.

This clone was detected once. The V and J genes are TRBV10-3 and TRBJ2-7; no reliable D call. The V and J ends lost 6 bases and 4 bases respectively, with 13 bases between them. The length of the CDR3 is 13 residues. Germline-derived CDR1 and CDR2 are ENHRY and SYGVKD. This CDR3 reads CAIRGATAYEQYF. In nucleotides, the CDR3 is TGTGCCATCAGGGGTGCCACAGCTTACGAGCAGTACTTC.

This clone appeared once. This rearrangement joins TRBV6-6 to TRBJ2-2; D may be TRBD1 (6 bases). Germline loops: CDR1 MNHNY, CDR2 SVGAGI (reference sequence). V dropped 11 bases and J dropped 3 bases, with 19 bases sitting between them. There are 15 residues in the CDR3. The CDR3 DNA follows: TGTGCCGGACAACAGGGTGGGGTCTACACCGGGGAGCTGTTTTTT. Encoded protein: CAGQQGGVYTGELFF.

This chain uses TRBV12-5 with TRBJ1-5; D may be TRBD1 (5 bases). V was shortened by 0 bases and J by 7 bases, with 16 bases between the two germline ends. From germline, CDR1 is LGHNT and CDR2 FRNRAP. CDR3 size: 16 residues. This chain's CDR3 is CASGLVLTGGVQPQHF. The CDR3 DNA follows: TGTGCTAGTGGTTTGGTACTGACGGGGGGAGTCCAGCCCCAGCATTTT.

The chain is built from TRBV6-5 and TRBJ2-7, with a weak D call TRBD1 (6 bases). Per the germline V gene, CDR1 is MNHEY and CDR2 is SVGAGI. This CDR3 region has 15 residues. With 6 bases removed from V and 2 bases from J, the gap between germline ends came to 17 bases. The CDR3 sequence: CASRPQGGDPYEQYF. Written as DNA, the CDR3 is TGTGCCAGCAGACCCCAAGGGGGTGACCCCTACGAGCAGTACTTC.

The chain uses TRBV10-1 and TRBJ2-4; 12 nucleotides line up with TRBD1. Germline loops: CDR1 WNHNN, CDR2 SYGVQD (reference sequence). J gave up 12 bases and V 10 bases, and 13 bases lay outside the gene matches. The CDR3 length is 14 residues. This CDR3 is CATGSGQGAHTQYF. CDR3 DNA: TGCGCCACCGGATCGGGACAGGGGGCGCATACTCAGTACTTC.

This sequence joins TRBV5-1 and TRBJ1-6; TRBD1 aligns across 11 bases. The V segment lost 4 bases and the J segment 11 bases; nucleotides outside the gene matches: 8. Germline assignment: CDR1 SGHRS and CDR2 YFSETQ. The CDR3 is 15 amino acids. The CDR3 is CASSAGTGGLAPLHF. In nucleotides, the CDR3 is TGCGCCAGCAGCGCGGGGACAGGGGGTTTGGCACCCCTCCACTTT.

The genes are TRBV6-5 and TRBJ2-7; possibly TRBD2 for D (6 bases). V was trimmed by 6 bases and J by 6 bases, leaving 21 bases between them. The CDR3 is 15 amino acids. The germline gives CDR1 MNHEY, CDR2 SVGAGI. The CDR3, as DNA: TGTGCCAGCAGGACACCTTCAGGGACTCGTGGCGAGCAGTACTTC. Translation gives CASRTPSGTRGEQYF.

The rearrangement links TRBV4-3 to TRBJ1-3; no firm D call. V gave up 3 bases and J gave up 0 bases, with 9 bases separating them. Germline loops: CDR1 LGHNA, CDR2 YSLEER. This CDR3 comprises 15 residues. DNA for the CDR3: TGCGCCAGCAGCCATGACTGGAGCTCTGGAAACACCATATATTTT. It specifies CASSHDWSSGNTIYF.

A single count supports this clone. J is TRBJ2-1 and V is TRBV5-4; 7 bases map to TRBD2. The germline CDR1 and CDR2 sequences are SGHNT and YYREEE (reference sequence). The trim removed 3 bases at V and 1 base at J, leaving 7 bases unmatched. This CDR3 has 16 amino acids. The CDR3 region is CASSSGGGGSYNEQFF. CDR3 nucleotides: TGTGCCAGCAGCTCCGGCGGGGGTGGATCCTACAATGAGCAGTTCTTC.

The chain couples TRBV27 to TRBJ1-2, with D maybe TRBD1 (5 bases). V lost 7 bases, J lost 4 bases, and 10 bases lay in between. CDR1 is MNHEY and CDR2 is SMNVEV in the germline V gene (reference sequence). This CDR3 comprises 12 residues. The CDR3 DNA sequence: TGTGCCAGCACCACCGGGGGCTATGGCTACACCTTC. It translates to CASTTGGYGYTF.

The gene calls are TRBV19 and TRBJ1-5, with TRBD1 as a possible D gene (5 bases). This CDR3 is 13 amino acids long. V shed 5 bases and J shed 6 bases, with 11 bases lying between them. CDR1 is LNHDA, CDR2 SQIVND, per germline (reference sequence). CDR3 sequence: CASSWGWGQPQHF. The CDR3 coding sequence is TGTGCCAGTAGTTGGGGCTGGGGTCAGCCCCAGCATTTT.